The 8 T cell receptor beta chains presented below share a single source sample, sequenced in a study of OX40 agonist ivuxolimab in advanced cancers. Profiling relied on immunoSEQ multiplex PCR, and the TCRdb table lists in-frame clones only, not all of them. Among some 100,000 clones listed, 90% to 95% were seen once. This specimen was CD4+ or CD8+ T cells sorted from blood, taken in a trial of the OX40 agonist ivuxolimab. Receptors originate from an adult with an advanced solid tumor such as melanoma, head and neck, liver or kidney cancer.

This rearrangement joins TRBV7-6 to TRBJ2-3, with a possible D match to TRBD2 (5 bases). The CDR3 is made up of 15 amino acids. Trimming removed 5 bases from V and 4 bases from J, with 16 bases in between. The V gene's germline CDR1 is SGHVS and CDR2 FNYEAQ. The CDR3: CASSPTSGGADTQYF. CDR3 sequence (DNA): TGTGCCAGCAGCCCGACGTCCGGAGGTGCAGATACGCAGTATTTT.

The chain has TRBV9 and TRBJ2-2; D not certain. Germline V CDR1 and CDR2: SGDLS, YYNGEE. V was cut by 6 bases and J by 1 base, with 19 bases left in between. The CDR3 has 17 amino acids. The CDR3 protein is CASNSDGVVVNTGELFF. CDR3 sequence (DNA): TGTGCCAGCAACTCCGATGGTGTAGTAGTGAACACCGGGGAGCTGTTTTTT.

This chain uses TRBV9 with TRBJ2-7, with 9 positions matching TRBD2. Trimming removed 0 bases from V and 4 bases from J; junction bases left unmatched: 8. Germline V gene lookup returns CDR1 SGDLS and CDR2 YYNGEE. The CDR3 runs 16 residues. The CDR3 here is CASSVGSLAGNYEQYF. CDR3 coding DNA: TGTGCCAGCAGCGTAGGGTCCCTAGCGGGGAATTACGAGCAGTACTTC.

The rearrangement links TRBV28 to TRBJ2-2; the D is unclear. Germline loops: CDR1 MDHEN, CDR2 SYDVKM. Trimming left V 2 bases short and J 6 bases short, with 7 bases between. This CDR3 has 13 residues. The CDR3 sequence: CASSLGVPGELFF. As DNA, the CDR3 is TGTGCCAGCAGTTTAGGGGTCCCCGGGGAGCTGTTTTTT. The entire variable domain, with the rest obtained from reference TRBV28 and TRBJ2-2, is as follows: DVKVTQSSRYLVKRTGEKVFLECVQDMDHENMFWYRQDPGLGLRLIYFSYDVKMKEKGDIPEGYSVSREKKERFSLILESASTNQTSMYLCASSLGVPGELFFGEGSRLTVL.

The rearrangement uses TRBV27 and TRBJ2-5; possibly TRBD2 for D (7 bases). V lost 1 base, J lost 5 bases, and 14 bases lay in between. The CDR3 has 15 residues. CDR1 is MNHEY, CDR2 SMNVEV, per germline (reference sequence). CDR3 amino acids: CASSLYTGGGETQYF. The DNA of the CDR3 is TGTGCCAGCAGTTTATACACGGGGGGCGGGGAGACCCAGTACTTC.

V is TRBV28 and J is TRBJ1-2; D perhaps matches TRBD1 (5 bases). Germline V gene lookup returns CDR1 MDHEN and CDR2 SYDVKM. Trimming shortened V by 10 bases and J by 3 bases, and 18 bases separated the two germline ends. This CDR3 spans 14 amino acids. CDR3 residues: CATSPPDTYYGYTF. The CDR3 DNA sequence: TGTGCCACCTCCCCTCCGGACACATACTATGGCTACACCTTC.

V and J are TRBV5-4 and TRBJ2-7; D possibly corresponds to TRBD1 (5 bases). The CDR3 totals 13 residues. V was cut by 0 bases and J by 1 base, with 5 bases left in between. CDR1 SGHNT and CDR2 YYREEE come from the germline V gene (reference sequence). The CDR3 nucleotides read TGTGCCAGCAGCTTGGACAGGTCCTACGAGCAGTACTTC. Its translation: CASSLDRSYEQYF.

This sequence joins TRBV27 and TRBJ1-4; D is uncertain. CDR1 is MNHEY, CDR2 SMNVEV, per germline (reference sequence). CDR3 length: 14 amino acids. The V end was cut by 5 bases, the J end by 7 bases, with 14 bases between. In nucleotides, the CDR3 is TGTGCCAGCAGTCCGTCGGCTCCGCGTGAAAAACTGTTTTTT. This codes for CASSPSAPREKLFF.